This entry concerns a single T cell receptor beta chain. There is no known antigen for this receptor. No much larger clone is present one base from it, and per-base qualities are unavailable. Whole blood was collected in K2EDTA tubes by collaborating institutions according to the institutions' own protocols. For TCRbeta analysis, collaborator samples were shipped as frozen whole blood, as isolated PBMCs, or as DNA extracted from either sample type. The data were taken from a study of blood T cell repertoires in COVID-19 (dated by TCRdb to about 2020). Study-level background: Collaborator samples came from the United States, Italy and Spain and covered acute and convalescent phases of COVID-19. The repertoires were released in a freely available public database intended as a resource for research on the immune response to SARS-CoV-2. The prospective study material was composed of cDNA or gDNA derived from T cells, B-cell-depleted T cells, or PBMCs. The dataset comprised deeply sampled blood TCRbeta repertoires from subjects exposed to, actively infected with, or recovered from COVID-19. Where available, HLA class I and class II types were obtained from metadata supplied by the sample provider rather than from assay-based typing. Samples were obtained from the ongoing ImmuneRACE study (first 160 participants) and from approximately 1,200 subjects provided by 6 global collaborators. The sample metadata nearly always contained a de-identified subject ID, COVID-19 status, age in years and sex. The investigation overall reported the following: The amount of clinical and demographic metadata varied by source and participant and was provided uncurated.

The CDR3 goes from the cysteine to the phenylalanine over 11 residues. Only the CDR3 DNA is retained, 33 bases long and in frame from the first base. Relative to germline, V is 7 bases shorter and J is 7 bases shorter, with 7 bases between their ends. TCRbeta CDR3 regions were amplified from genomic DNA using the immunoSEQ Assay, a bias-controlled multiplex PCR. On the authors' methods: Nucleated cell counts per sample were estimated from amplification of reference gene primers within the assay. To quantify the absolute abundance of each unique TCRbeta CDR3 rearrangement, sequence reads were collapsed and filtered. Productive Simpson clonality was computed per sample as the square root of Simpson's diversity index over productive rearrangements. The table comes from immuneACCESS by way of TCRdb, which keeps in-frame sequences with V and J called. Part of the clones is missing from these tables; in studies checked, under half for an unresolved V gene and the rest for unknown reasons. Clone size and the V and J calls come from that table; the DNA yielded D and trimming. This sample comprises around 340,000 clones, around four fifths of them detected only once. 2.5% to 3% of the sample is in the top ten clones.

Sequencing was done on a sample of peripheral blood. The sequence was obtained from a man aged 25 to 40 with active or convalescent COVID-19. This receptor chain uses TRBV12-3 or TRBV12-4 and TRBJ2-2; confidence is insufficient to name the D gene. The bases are TGTGCCAGCACCTCCTTCGGGGAGCTGTTTTTT. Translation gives CASTSFGELFF.